The 20 T cell receptor beta chains given below trace back to one sample, sequenced in a study of OX40 agonist ivuxolimab in advanced cancers. Clones were read by immunoSEQ multiplex PCR, and TCRdb kept only the in-frame ones, dropping some. The repertoire includes roughly 53,000 clones, 80% to 85% of them detected once, and 0.5% to 0.7% sits in the top ten. Source: CD4+ or CD8+ T cells sorted from blood, taken in a trial of the OX40 agonist ivuxolimab. Receptor source: an adult with an advanced solid tumor such as melanoma, head and neck, liver or kidney cancer.

This sequence joins TRBV7-2 and TRBJ2-2; TRBD2 matches at 10 bases. CDR1 and CDR2 (germline): SGHTA, FQGNSA. V was clipped by 2 bases and J by 7 bases; unmatched bases: 7. This CDR3 contains 16 residues. CDR3 residues: CASSLSGGAANGELFF. For the CDR3, the DNA is TGTGCCAGCAGCTTAAGCGGGGGGGCGGCAAACGGGGAGCTGTTTTTT.

The chain uses TRBV10-3 and TRBJ2-7; D perhaps matches TRBD2 (7 bases). Trimming removed 6 bases from V and 4 bases from J, with 16 bases in between. Germline loops: CDR1 ENHRY, CDR2 SYGVKD. CDR3 length: 14 amino acids. CDR3 nucleotide sequence: TGTGCCATCAGACCATCCAAGGGGGGGTACGAGCAGTACTTC. This encodes CAIRPSKGGYEQYF.

The gene calls are TRBV7-9 and TRBJ2-5; possible D gene TRBD2, 6 bases. The CDR3 is 14 residues long. Germline CDR1 and CDR2: SEHNR and FQNEAQ (reference sequence). The V gene lost 0 bases and the J gene lost 6 bases, with 11 bases spanning the gap. The CDR3: CASSLAEGSQTQYF. The CDR3 DNA reads TGTGCCAGCAGCTTAGCGGAGGGTAGTCAGACCCAGTACTTC.

V and J are TRBV2 and TRBJ2-7; 8 bases match TRBD1. The CDR3 loop spans 17 amino acids. The J segment lost 0 bases and the V segment lost 3 bases, leaving 10 bases of the junction unmatched. The V gene's germline CDR1 is SNHLY and CDR2 FYNNEI. The CDR3 sequence: CASSENAPGQDSYEQYF. The CDR3 region has the DNA TGTGCCAGCAGTGAGAATGCACCGGGACAGGACTCCTACGAGCAGTACTTC.

The chain joins TRBV5-5 to TRBJ1-2, with D possibly being TRBD1 (5 bases). Germline CDR1 reads SGHKS; CDR2 reads YYEKEE (reference sequence). The V end lost 0 bases, the J end lost 3 bases, and 12 bases lay between the germline ends. The CDR3 sequence is 15 residues long. In nucleotides, the CDR3 is TGTGCCAGCAGCTTGGCCTTAGGGGAATACTATGGCTACACCTTC. It encodes CASSLALGEYYGYTF.

The chain employs TRBV6-5 and TRBJ2-3; TRBD2 matches at 7 bases. This CDR3 is 15 amino acids long. Germline-derived CDR1 and CDR2 are MNHEY and SVGAGI. Germline trimming cut 6 bases from V and 2 bases from J; bases unmatched to any gene: 8. CDR3 sequence (DNA): TGTGCCAGCAGCATGGGGGGGGAAGTCACAGATACGCAGTATTTT. This encodes CASSMGGEVTDTQYF.

The V and J genes are TRBV6-1 and TRBJ2-7, with unresolved D. V was cut by 3 bases and J by 12 bases, with 15 bases left in between. This CDR3 has 12 amino acids. CDR1 is MNHNS and CDR2 is SASEGT in the germline V gene. The CDR3 region is CASSDTYSLLYF. The CDR3 DNA reads TGTGCCAGCAGTGATACCTACAGCCTTCTGTACTTC.

This sequence joins TRBV19 and TRBJ2-3; a possible D gene is TRBD2 (6 bases). Germline assignment: CDR1 LNHDA and CDR2 SQIVND (reference sequence). V was pared by 4 bases and J by 2 bases, with 10 bases between. The CDR3 is 14 amino acids. The CDR3 DNA follows: TGTGCCAGTAGTAATAGCGGCCCCACAGATACGCAGTATTTT. Amino acid sequence: CASSNSGPTDTQYF.

The chain has TRBV11-3 and TRBJ2-1; D gene unclear. The CDR3 consists of 13 residues. The V end lost 3 bases, the J end lost 8 bases, and 11 bases lay between the germline ends. Germline CDR1 and CDR2: SGHNT and YENEEA. CDR3 coding DNA: TGTGCCAGCAGCTTCAATTATCGCGATGAGCAGTTCTTC. Translated: CASSFNYRDEQFF.

The chain employs TRBV7-2 and TRBJ2-6, with D hard to call. The V end lost 5 bases, the J end lost 0 bases, and 8 bases lay between the germline ends. CDR1 SGHTA and CDR2 FQGNSA come from the germline V gene. The CDR3 spans 15 residues. This chain's CDR3 is CASSVGYSGANVLTF. The CDR3 coding sequence is TGTGCCAGCAGCGTAGGATACTCTGGGGCCAACGTCCTGACTTTC.

CDR3 sequence: CASSVGQAMGSPLHF. For the CDR3, the DNA is TGCGCCAGCAGCGTCGGACAGGCGATGGGGTCACCCCTCCACTTT. The genes are TRBV5-1 and TRBJ1-6, with TRBD1 matching over 7 bases. The CDR3 covers 15 residues. Germline-derived CDR1 and CDR2 are SGHRS and YFSETQ. Unmatched junction bases numbered 11, after V lost 4 bases and J lost 10 bases.

The V and J genes are TRBV18 and TRBJ2-5; possibly TRBD1 for D (6 bases). Trimming stripped 3 bases from V and 5 bases from J, with 16 bases between. The CDR3 covers 15 residues. The germline CDR1 and CDR2 sequences are KGHSH and LQKENI. The CDR3 is CASSPGRGKTETQYF. CDR3 coding DNA: TGTGCCAGCTCACCGGGCAGGGGAAAGACGGAGACCCAGTACTTC.

This clone was observed a single time. At one end the junction does not follow the germline gene, possibly because of a read error. This chain links TRBV18 with TRBJ2-1, with D possibly TRBD2 on 6 matching bases. The CDR3 contains 15 residues. The germline gives CDR1 KGHSH, CDR2 LQKENI. Here the CDR3 DNA reads TGTGCCGGCTCTCGTGTCGGGGGTAAATACAATGAGCAGTTCTTC. Its translation is CAGSRVGGKYNEQFF.

The V and J genes are TRBV19 and TRBJ1-5, with 8 bases that match TRBD1. Germline lookup yields CDR1 LNHDA and CDR2 SQIVND (reference sequence). V lost 7 bases to trimming and J lost 5 bases; unmatched junction nucleotides: 7. The CDR3 sequence is 14 residues long. CDR3 DNA sequence: TGTGCCAGTATAGGGGGGACAGGCTATCAGCCCCAGCATTTT. Amino acids: CASIGGTGYQPQHF.

This sequence joins TRBV5-1 and TRBJ2-3, with TRBD2 matching 8 bases. From germline, CDR1 is SGHRS and CDR2 YFSETQ. Trimming cost V 7 bases and J 7 bases; bases outside gene matches: 11. This CDR3 has 14 amino acids. As DNA, the CDR3 is TGCGCCAGCTCTGGGCGGGGGGCTCCATATACGCAGTATTTT. Protein sequence: CASSGRGAPYTQYF.

In its sample, this clone was seen once. CDR3 sequence: CASSPASSYNEQFF. CDR3 nucleotide sequence: TGTGCCAGTAGTCCAGCTAGCTCCTACAATGAGCAGTTCTTC. The gene calls are TRBV19 and TRBJ2-1, with D hard to call. Germline-derived CDR1 and CDR2 are LNHDA and SQIVND (reference sequence). The CDR3 length is 14 residues. The ends were cut back, 5 bases at V and 0 bases at J, with 8 bases in the middle.

This chain links TRBV19 with TRBJ2-7, with 9 positions matching TRBD1. V dropped 9 bases and J dropped 5; count of bases not matched to a gene: 11. This CDR3 is built from 14 residues. Per the germline V gene, CDR1 is LNHDA and CDR2 is SQIVND (reference sequence). The CDR3 loop is CARKRTGGPHEQYF. The CDR3 bases are TGTGCCAGAAAGAGAACAGGGGGCCCCCACGAGCAGTACTTC.

CDR3 sequence reads: CASSLREDTEAFF. CDR3 DNA sequence: TGTGCCAGCAGCTTAAGGGAAGACACTGAAGCTTTCTTT. The chain uses TRBV11-2 and TRBJ1-1; D is uncertain. The V end was cut by 2 bases, the J end by 3 bases, with 7 bases between. Germline CDR1 and CDR2: SGHAT and FQNNGV. The CDR3 totals 13 residues.

CDR3 in DNA: TGTGCCAGCAGTGATCTGTATTCACCCCTCCACTTT. Translated: CASSDLYSPLHF. The chain combines TRBV2 with TRBJ1-6; D remains unclear. This CDR3 comprises 12 residues. The V end was cut by 3 bases, the J end by 8 bases, with 5 bases between. Per germline, CDR1 SNHLY and CDR2 FYNNEI.

J is TRBJ2-1 and V is TRBV2, with D uncertain. The CDR3 is 15 amino acids. V lost 3 bases to trimming and J lost 6 bases, with 15 bases between them. The germline V gene encodes CDR1 SNHLY and CDR2 FYNNEI. The CDR3 here is CASSEGGFSFNEQFF. The CDR3 coding sequence is TGTGCCAGCAGTGAGGGCGGATTCTCGTTCAATGAGCAGTTCTTC.